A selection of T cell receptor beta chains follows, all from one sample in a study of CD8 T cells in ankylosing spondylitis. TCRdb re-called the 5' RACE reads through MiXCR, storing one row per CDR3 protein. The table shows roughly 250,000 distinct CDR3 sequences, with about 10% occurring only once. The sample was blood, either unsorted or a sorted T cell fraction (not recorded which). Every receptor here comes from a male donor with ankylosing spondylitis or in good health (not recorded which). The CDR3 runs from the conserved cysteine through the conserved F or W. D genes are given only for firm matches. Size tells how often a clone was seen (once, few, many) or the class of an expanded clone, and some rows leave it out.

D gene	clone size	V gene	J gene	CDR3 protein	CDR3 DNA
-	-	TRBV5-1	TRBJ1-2	CASSSAGRQTNYGYTF	TGCGCCAGCAGCTCGGCCGGCCGTCAAACTAACTATGGCTACACCTTC
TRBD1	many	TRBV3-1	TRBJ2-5	CASSQTGGFQETQYF	TGTGCCAGCAGCCAAACAGGGGGCTTCCAAGAGACCCAGTACTTC
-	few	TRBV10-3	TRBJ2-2	CAITQVSASGELFF	TGTGCCATCACCCAAGTGTCGGCTTCCGGGGAGCTGTTTTTT
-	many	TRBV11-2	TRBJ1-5	CASSVDVGSPQHF	TGTGCCAGCAGCGTTGACGTGGGCTCCCCCCAGCATTTT
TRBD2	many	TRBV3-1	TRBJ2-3	CASSQGAGGPPDTQYF	TGTGCCAGCAGCCAGGGAGCGGGGGGGCCTCCAGATACGCAGTATTTT
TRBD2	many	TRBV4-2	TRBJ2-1	CASSLMTSGGADEQFF	TGTGCCAGCAGCCTCATGACTAGCGGGGGGGCGGATGAGCAGTTCTTC
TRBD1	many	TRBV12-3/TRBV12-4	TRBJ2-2	CASRWTGARTGELFF	TGTGCCAGCAGATGGACAGGGGCGCGGACCGGGGAGCTGTTTTTT
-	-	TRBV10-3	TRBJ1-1	CAISESPLNPTEAFF	TGTGCCATCAGTGAGTCCCCTCTAAATCCCACTGAAGCTTTCTTT
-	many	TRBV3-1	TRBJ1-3	CASSQVGSSRFSGNTIYF	TGTGCCAGCAGCCAAGTGGGCAGCTCCCGTTTCTCTGGAAACACCATATATTTT
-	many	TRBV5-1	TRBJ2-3	CASSLDPGGGTDTQYF	TGCGCCAGCAGCTTGGACCCTGGGGGCGGGACAGATACGCAGTATTTT
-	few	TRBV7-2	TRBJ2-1	CASSLADSQLF	TGTGCCAGCAGCTTAGCGGACAGCCAGCTCTTC
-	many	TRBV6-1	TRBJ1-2	CASSEQSYGYTF	TGTGCCAGCAGTGAACAGAGCTATGGCTACACCTTC
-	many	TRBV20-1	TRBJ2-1	CSASSLALNEQFF	TGCAGTGCTTCCTCGCTAGCGCTCAATGAGCAGTTCTTC
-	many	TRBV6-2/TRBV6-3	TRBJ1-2	CASSYYQPDGYTF	TGTGCCAGCAGTTACTATCAACCCGATGGCTACACCTTC
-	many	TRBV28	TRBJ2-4	CASRPQTRRENIQYF	TGTGCCAGCAGACCCCAGACTAGGCGTGAAAACATTCAGTACTTC
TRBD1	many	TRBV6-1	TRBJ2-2	CASREGQYLTGELFF	TGTGCCAGCAGAGAGGGACAGTACCTGACCGGGGAGCTGTTTTTT
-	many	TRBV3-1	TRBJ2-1	CASSQGNSRGEQFF	TGTGCCAGCAGCCAAGGGAATTCCCGGGGTGAGCAGTTCTTC
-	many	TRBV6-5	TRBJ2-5	CASSLRIRVGGHQETQYF	TGTGCCAGCAGTTTGAGAATACGGGTAGGGGGACACCAAGAGACCCAGTACTTC
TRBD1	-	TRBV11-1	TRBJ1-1	CASSYSRGQGGLNTEAFF	TGTGCCAGCAGCTATAGCCGGGGACAGGGGGGTTTGAACACTGAAGCTTTCTTT
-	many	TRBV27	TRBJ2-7	CASSSPAGFSYEQYF	TGTGCCAGCAGCTCTCCCGCGGGGTTCTCCTACGAGCAGTACTTC
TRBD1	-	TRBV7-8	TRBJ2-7	CASTYPGGLEQYF	TGTGCCAGCACCTACCCAGGGGGTCTCGAGCAGTACTTC
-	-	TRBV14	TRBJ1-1	CASSPVPNTEAFF	TGTGCCAGCAGCCCCGTCCCGAACACTGAAGCTTTCTTT
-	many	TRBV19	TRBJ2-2	CASSTTPLSVGTGELFF	TGTGCCAGTAGTACCACTCCCCTGTCGGTAGGCACCGGGGAGCTGTTTTTT
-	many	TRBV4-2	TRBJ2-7	CASSQEGRVGNEQYF	TGTGCCAGCAGCCAAGAAGGGCGGGTGGGCAACGAGCAGTACTTC
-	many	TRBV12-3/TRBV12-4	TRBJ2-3	CASSSRGTSTDTQYF	TGTGCCAGCAGTTCCCGGGGTACTAGCACAGATACGCAGTATTTT
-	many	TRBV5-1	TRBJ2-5	CASSLAGETQYF	TGCGCCAGCAGCTTGGCCGGAGAGACCCAGTACTTC
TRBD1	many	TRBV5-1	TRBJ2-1	CASSPKDGTGYNEQFF	TGCGCCAGCAGCCCCAAAGACGGGACAGGGTACAATGAGCAGTTCTTC
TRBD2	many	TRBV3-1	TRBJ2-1	CASRSEGRGAYNEQFF	TGTGCCAGCAGATCCGAGGGGCGGGGGGCCTACAATGAGCAGTTCTTC
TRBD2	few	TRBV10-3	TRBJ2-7	CAISGSLAGGTNSYEQYF	TGTGCCATCAGTGGGTCGCTAGCGGGGGGCACTAACTCCTACGAGCAGTACTTC
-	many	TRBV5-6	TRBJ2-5	CASSLRGMGETQYF	TGTGCCAGCAGCCTGCGTGGGATGGGGGAGACCCAGTACTTC
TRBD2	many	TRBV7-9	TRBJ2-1	CASSWGLAGHSNEQFF	TGTGCCAGCAGCTGGGGACTAGCGGGACATTCCAATGAGCAGTTCTTC
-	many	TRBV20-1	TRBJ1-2	CSARDQRNYGYTF	TGCAGTGCTAGAGATCAACGTAACTATGGCTACACCTTC
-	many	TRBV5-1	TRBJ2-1	CASSPGIGPGNEQFF	TGCGCCAGCAGCCCGGGCATAGGGCCCGGCAATGAGCAGTTCTTC
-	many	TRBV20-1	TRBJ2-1	CSAKLGNYNEQFF	TGCAGTGCTAAACTAGGGAATTACAATGAGCAGTTCTTC
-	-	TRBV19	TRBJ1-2	CASSDGRTINYGYTF	TGTGCCAGTAGTGACGGACGGACGATCAACTATGGCTACACCTTC
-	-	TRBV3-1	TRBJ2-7	CASSQDGRASYEQYF	TGTGCCAGCAGCCAAGATGGCAGGGCCTCCTACGAGCAGTACTTC
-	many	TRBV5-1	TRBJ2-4	CASSLFGWAETDIQYF	TGCGCCAGCAGCTTGTTTGGGTGGGCCGAGACGGACATTCAGTACTTC
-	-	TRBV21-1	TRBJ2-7	CASSNVTGFGYEQYF	TGTGCCAGCAGCAACGTAACAGGGTTCGGATACGAGCAGTACTTC
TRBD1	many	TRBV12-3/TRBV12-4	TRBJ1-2	CASRGDRGRYGYTF	TGTGCCAGCAGGGGGGACAGGGGGAGGTATGGCTACACCTTC
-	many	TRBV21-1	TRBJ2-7	CASSNEGVDEQYF	TGTGCCAGCAGCAATGAAGGGGTCGACGAGCAGTACTTC
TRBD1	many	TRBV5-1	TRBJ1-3	CASGQGPGNTIYF	TGCGCCAGTGGACAGGGACCCGGAAACACCATATATTTT
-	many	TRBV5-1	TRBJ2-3	CASSLELAVTDTQYF	TGCGCCAGCAGCTTGGAATTAGCGGTCACAGATACGCAGTATTTT
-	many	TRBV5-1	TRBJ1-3	CASSLDSGRSGNTIYF	TGCGCCAGCAGCTTGGATAGCGGGCGCTCTGGAAACACCATATATTTT
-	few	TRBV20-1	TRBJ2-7	CSAREGRPYEQYF	TGCAGTGCTAGAGAAGGACGGCCCTACGAGCAGTACTTC
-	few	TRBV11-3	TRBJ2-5	CASSLGAMYQETQYF	TGTGCCAGCAGCTTAGGGGCCATGTACCAAGAGACCCAGTACTTC
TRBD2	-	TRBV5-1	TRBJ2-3	CASNDAGGPTDTQYF	TGCGCCAGCAATGACGCGGGGGGGCCCACAGATACGCAGTATTTT
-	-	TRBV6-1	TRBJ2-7	CASSEEGGGFYEQYF	TGTGCCAGCAGTGAAGAGGGTGGGGGTTTCTACGAGCAGTACTTC
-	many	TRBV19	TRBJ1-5	CASSTQGGSNQPQHF	TGTGCCAGTAGTACACAGGGAGGCAGCAATCAGCCCCAGCATTTT
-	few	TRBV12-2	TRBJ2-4	CASRLAKNIQYF	TGTGCAAGTCGCTTAGCCAAAAACATTCAGTACTTC
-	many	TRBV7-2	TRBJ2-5	CASSLRGDGETQYF	TGTGCCAGCAGCTTACGCGGGGACGGGGAGACCCAGTACTTC
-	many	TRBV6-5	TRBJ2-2	CASSSRGDSSRPGELFF	TGTGCCAGCAGTTCAAGAGGGGACTCAAGCAGGCCCGGGGAGCTGTTTTTT
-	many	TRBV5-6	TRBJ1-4	CASSFPRRSGKLFF	TGTGCCAGCAGCTTCCCTCGACGGTCGGGGAAACTGTTTTTT
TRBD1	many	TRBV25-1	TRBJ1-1	CASRKGQGGFEAFF	TGTGCCAGCAGGAAGGGACAGGGCGGCTTTGAAGCTTTCTTT